This T cell receptor beta chain stems from a study of CD8+ T cells in alopecia areata. Across the study: Those treated were given oral tofacitinib at 5 to 10 mg twice daily. Among treated patients, severity was scored by affected scalp area percentage.

The treatment was: oral pan-JAK inhibitor, 5-10 mg twice daily. Collection of lesional scalp punch biopsies and peripheral blood was performed in alopecia areata patients. CD4+ and CD8+ T cells were sorted from PBMCs stained for CD3, CD4 and CD8. From germline, CDR1 is WNHNN and CDR2 SYGVQD (reference sequence). The germline V and J ends were trimmed by 6 bases and 2 bases, with 7 bases remaining between them. The CDR3 totals 13 residues. Sequencing relied on a cDNA template that was reverse transcribed from extracted RNA. Produced via immunoSEQ multiplex PCR; TCRdb's table is partial and in-frame only. The sample shows about 110,000 clones, around 84% of them seen only once.

Sequenced material: CD8+ T cells sorted from blood, taken at week 24, from a patient treated with tofacitinib. The clonotype comes from a human donor with alopecia areata. This chain connects TRBV10-1 to TRBJ2-2, with D possibly TRBD1 on 5 matching bases. CDR3 amino acids: CASRGVNTGELFF. For the CDR3, the DNA is TGCGCCAGCAGAGGGGTAAACACCGGGGAGCTGTTTTTT.